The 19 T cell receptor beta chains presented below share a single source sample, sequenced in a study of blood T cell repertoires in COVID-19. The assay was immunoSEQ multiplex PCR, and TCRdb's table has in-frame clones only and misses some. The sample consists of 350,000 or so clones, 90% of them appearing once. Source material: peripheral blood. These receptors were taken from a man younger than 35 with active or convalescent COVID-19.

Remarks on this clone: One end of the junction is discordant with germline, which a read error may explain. CDR3 sequence (DNA): TGTGCCAGTACCACCACGAGCTCCCACAATGAGCAGTTCTTC. This encodes CASTTTSSHNEQFF. The chain uses TRBV19 and TRBJ2-1; D gene uncertain. Germline CDR1 is LNHDA and CDR2 is SQIVND (reference sequence). The CDR3 is 14 amino acids.

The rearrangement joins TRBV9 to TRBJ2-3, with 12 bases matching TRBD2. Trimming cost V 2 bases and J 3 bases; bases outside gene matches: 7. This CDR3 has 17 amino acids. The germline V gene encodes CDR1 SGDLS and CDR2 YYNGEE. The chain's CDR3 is CASSVPSGGAGTDTQYF. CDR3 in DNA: TGTGCCAGCAGCGTCCCTAGCGGGGGGGCGGGGACAGATACGCAGTATTTT. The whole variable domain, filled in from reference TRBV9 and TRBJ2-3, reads DSGVTQTPKHLITATGQRVTLRCSPRSGDLSVYWYQQSLDQGLQFLIQYYNGEERAKGNILERFSAQQFPDLHSELNLSSLELGDSALYFCASSVPSGGAGTDTQYFGPGTRLTVL.

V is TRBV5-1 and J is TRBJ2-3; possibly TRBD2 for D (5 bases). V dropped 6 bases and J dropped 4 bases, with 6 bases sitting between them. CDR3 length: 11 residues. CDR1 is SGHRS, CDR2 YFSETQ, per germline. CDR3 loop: CASKEADTQYF. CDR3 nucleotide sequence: TGCGCCAGCAAGGAGGCAGATACGCAGTATTTT.

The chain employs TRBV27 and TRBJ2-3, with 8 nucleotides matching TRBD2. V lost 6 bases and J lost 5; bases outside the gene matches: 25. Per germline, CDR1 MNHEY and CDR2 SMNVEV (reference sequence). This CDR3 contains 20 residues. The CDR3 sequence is CASSSQEDTKSSGELDTQYF. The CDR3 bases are TGTGCCAGCAGCTCCCAGGAGGACACCAAAAGTAGCGGGGAGTTAGATACGCAGTATTTT.

CDR3 coding DNA: TGTGCCAGCAGTTACGGTGGGGGCGCGGGCTATGGCTACACCTTC. Residues: CASSYGGGAGYGYTF. The chain combines TRBV6-2 or TRBV6-3 with TRBJ1-2; maybe TRBD1 (6 bases). V gave up 2 bases and J gave up 4 bases, with 14 bases separating them. The V gene's germline CDR1 is MNHEY and CDR2 SVGEGT. The length of the CDR3 is 15 residues.

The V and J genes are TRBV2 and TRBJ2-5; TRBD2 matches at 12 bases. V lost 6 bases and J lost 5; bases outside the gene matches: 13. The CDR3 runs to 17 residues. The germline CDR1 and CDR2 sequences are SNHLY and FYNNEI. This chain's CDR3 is CASSTKPGLAGRETQYF. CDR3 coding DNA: TGTGCCAGCAGCACTAAACCGGGACTAGCGGGTCGGGAGACCCAGTACTTC.

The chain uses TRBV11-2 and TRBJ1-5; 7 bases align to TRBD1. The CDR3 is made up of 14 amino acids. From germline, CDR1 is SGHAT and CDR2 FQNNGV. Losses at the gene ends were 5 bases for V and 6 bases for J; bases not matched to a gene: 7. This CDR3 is CASSDRAEAQPQHF. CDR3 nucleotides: TGTGCCAGCAGCGACAGGGCTGAGGCTCAGCCCCAGCATTTT.

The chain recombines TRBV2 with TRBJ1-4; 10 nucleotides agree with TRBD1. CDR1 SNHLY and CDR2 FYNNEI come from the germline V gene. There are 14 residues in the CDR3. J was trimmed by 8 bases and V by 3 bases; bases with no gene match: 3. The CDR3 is CASSDRQGAEKLFF. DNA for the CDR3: TGTGCCAGCAGTGATAGACAGGGGGCAGAAAAACTGTTTTTT.

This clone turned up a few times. In DNA, the CDR3 is TGTGCCAGCAGCCGCCTTGTGTCGGGAGAAAGGGCAGATACGCAGTATTTT. This sequence encodes CASSRLVSGERADTQYF. The genes are TRBV27 and TRBJ2-3; TRBD2 is a possible D gene (6 bases). The CDR3 length is 17 residues. V shed 6 bases and J shed 4 bases, with 23 bases lying between them. Germline-derived CDR1 and CDR2 are MNHEY and SMNVEV (reference sequence).

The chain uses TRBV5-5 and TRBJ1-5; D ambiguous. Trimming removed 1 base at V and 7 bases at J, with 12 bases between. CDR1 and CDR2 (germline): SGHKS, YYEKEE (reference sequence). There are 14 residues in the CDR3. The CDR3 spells CASSLKDFWQPQHF. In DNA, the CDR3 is TGTGCCAGCAGCTTGAAGGACTTCTGGCAGCCCCAGCATTTT.

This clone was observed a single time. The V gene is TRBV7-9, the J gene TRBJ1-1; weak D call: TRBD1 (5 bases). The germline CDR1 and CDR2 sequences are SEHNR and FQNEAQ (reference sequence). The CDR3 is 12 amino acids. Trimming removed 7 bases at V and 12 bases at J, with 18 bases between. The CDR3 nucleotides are TGTGCCAGCAAGGTCGGCGACAGTCGGCCTTTCTTT. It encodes CASKVGDSRPFF. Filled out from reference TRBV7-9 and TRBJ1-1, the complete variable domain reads DTGVSQNPRHKITKRGQNVTFRCDPISEHNRLYWYRQTLGQGPEFLTYFQNEAQLEKSRLLSDRFSAERPKGSFSTLEIQRTEQGDSAMYLCASKVGDSRPFFGQGTRLTVV.

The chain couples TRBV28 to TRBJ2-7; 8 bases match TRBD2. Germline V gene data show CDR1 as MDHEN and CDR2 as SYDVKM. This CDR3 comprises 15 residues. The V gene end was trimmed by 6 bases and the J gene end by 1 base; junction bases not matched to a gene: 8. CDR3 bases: TGTGCCAGCAGCAAGGCGGGAGGTTTTTCCTACGAGCAGTACTTC. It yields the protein CASSKAGGFSYEQYF.

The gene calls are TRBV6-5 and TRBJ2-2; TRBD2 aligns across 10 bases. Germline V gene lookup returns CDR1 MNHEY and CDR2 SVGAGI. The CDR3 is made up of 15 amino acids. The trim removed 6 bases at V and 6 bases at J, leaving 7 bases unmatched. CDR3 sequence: CASRTRAGGPGELFF. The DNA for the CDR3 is TGTGCCAGCAGGACGAGAGCGGGAGGGCCCGGGGAGCTGTTTTTT.

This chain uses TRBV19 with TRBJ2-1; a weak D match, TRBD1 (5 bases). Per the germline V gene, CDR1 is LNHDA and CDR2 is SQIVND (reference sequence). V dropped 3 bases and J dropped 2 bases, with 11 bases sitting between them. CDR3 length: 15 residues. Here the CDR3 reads CASSMGWTTYNEQFF. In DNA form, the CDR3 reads TGTGCCAGTAGTATGGGATGGACAACCTACAATGAGCAGTTCTTC.

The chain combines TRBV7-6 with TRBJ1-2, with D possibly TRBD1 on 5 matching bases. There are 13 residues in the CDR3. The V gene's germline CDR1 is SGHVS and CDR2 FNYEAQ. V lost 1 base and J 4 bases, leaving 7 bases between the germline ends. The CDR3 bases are TGTGCCAGCAGCTTAGGGACATCCTATGGCTACACCTTC. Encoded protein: CASSLGTSYGYTF.

The CDR3 region is CATSDSRTGVVDTQYF. CDR3 coding DNA: TGTGCCACCAGTGACTCCCGGACAGGGGTTGTAGATACGCAGTATTTT. The chain is built from TRBV24-1 and TRBJ2-3, with 9 bases aligning to TRBD1. Germline V lookup: CDR1 KGHDR, CDR2 SFDVKD. The V and J ends lost 4 bases and 5 bases, in that order; junction bases with no gene match: 9. The CDR3 contains 16 residues.

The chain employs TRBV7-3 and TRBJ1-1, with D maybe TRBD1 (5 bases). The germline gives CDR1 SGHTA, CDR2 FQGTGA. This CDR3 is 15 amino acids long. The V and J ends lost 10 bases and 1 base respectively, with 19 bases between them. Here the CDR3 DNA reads TGTGCCACCCGGCAGGGAATGAAGGCGAACACTGAAGCTTTCTTT. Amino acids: CATRQGMKANTEAFF.

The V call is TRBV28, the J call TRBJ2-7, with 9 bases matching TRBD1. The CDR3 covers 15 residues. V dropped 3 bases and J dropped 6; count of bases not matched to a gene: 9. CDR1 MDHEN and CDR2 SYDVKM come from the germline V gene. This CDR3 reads CASSFGGTGGIEQYF. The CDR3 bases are TGTGCCAGCAGTTTTGGGGGCACAGGGGGCATCGAGCAGTACTTC.

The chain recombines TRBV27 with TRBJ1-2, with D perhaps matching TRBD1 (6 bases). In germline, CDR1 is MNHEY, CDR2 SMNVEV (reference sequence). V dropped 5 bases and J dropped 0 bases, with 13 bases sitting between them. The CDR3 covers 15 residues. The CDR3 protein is CASSLGTRTNYGYTF. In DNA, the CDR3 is TGTGCCAGCAGTCTCGGGACACGAACTAACTATGGCTACACCTTC.